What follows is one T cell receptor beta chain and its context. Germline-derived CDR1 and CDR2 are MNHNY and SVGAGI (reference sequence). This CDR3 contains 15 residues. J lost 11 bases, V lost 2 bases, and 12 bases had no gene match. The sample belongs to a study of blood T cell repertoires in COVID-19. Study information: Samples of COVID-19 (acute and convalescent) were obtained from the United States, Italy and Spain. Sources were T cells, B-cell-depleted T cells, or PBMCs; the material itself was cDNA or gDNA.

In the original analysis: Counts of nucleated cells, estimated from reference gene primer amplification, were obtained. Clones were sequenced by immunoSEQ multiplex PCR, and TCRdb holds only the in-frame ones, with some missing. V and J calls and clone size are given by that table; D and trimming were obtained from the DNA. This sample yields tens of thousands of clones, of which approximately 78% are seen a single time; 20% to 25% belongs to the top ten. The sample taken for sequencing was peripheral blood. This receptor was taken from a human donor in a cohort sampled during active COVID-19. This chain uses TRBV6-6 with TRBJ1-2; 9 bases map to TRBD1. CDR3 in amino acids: CASSYGADRGPSYTF. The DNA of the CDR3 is TGTGCCAGCAGTTACGGAGCGGACAGGGGCCCTTCTTACACCTTC.